Given below is one T cell receptor beta chain in context. What it binds is unknown. TCRdb's table, derived via immunoSEQ multiplex PCR, lists solely in-frame clones and lacks some. The table has around 62,000 clones, roughly 90% seen once. CDR1 is PRHDT and CDR2 is FYEKMQ in the germline V gene (reference sequence). V dropped 0 bases and J dropped 7 bases, with 12 bases sitting between them. The CDR3 loop spans 14 amino acids. The data are from a study of chemoradiotherapy in HPV16-positive cancers. Study-level points and caveats: Candidate HPV-specific clones and E7-related TCR motifs grew in tumor during treatment.

The receptor was derived from a human donor with HPV-associated anogenital cancer. The chain carries TRBV13 and TRBJ1-1; tentative D call: TRBD1 (5 bases). The sample here was blood, taken from a patient who underwent chemoradiotherapy. The chain's CDR3 is CASSLGAGRSEAFF. Here the CDR3 DNA reads TGTGCCAGCAGCTTAGGGGCAGGGAGGAGTGAAGCTTTCTTT.